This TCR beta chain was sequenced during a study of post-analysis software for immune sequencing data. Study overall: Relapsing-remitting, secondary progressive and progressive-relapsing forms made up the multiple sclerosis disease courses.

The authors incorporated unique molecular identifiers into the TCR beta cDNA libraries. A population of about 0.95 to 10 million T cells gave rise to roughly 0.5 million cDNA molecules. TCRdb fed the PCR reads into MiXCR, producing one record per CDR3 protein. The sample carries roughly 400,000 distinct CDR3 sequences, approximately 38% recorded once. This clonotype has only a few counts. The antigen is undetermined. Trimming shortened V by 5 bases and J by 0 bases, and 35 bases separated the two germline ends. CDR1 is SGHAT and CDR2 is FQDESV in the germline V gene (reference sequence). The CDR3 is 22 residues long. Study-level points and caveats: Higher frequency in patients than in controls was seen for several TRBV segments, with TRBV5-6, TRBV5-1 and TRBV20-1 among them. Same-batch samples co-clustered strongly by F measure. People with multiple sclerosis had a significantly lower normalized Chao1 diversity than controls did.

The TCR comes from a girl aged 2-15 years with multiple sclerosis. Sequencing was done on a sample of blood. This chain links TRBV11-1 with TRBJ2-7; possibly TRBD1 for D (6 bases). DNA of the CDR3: TGTGCCAGCAGCCCCAGGTGGTCCAACAGGGTGGCGATCGGGTTAAGCTCCTACGAGCAGTACTTC. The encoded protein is CASSPRWSNRVAIGLSSYEQYF.